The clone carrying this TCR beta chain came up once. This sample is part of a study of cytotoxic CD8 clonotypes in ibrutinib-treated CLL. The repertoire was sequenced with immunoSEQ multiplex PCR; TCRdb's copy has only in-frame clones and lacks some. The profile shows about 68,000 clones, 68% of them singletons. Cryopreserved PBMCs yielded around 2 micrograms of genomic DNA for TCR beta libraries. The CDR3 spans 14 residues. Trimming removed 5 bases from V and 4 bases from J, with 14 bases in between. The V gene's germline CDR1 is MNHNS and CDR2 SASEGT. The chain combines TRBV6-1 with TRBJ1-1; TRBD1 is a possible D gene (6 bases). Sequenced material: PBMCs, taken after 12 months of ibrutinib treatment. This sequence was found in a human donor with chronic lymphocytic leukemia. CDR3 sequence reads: CASSKQGRGTEAFF. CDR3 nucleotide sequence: TGTGCCAGCAGTAAGCAGGGGAGGGGCACTGAAGCTTTCTTT.